This record looks at one T cell receptor beta chain sequence and its context. Germline assignment: CDR1 MGHRA and CDR2 YSYEKL. This CDR3 has 15 residues. V lost 3 bases to trimming and J lost 4 bases, with 13 bases between them. In the original analysis: Amplification of reference gene primers was used by the study to estimate nucleated cell counts. Generated by immunoSEQ multiplex PCR, the TCRdb table keeps only in-frame clones and is missing some. V, J and clone size were drawn from that table, and D and trimming were deduced from the DNA. The table shows about 250,000 clones, with 70% to 90% occurring only once. Seattle researchers signed up patients amid active infection and tracked them longitudinally. The entry originates in a study of blood T cell repertoires in COVID-19. Study-wide context: Sample material is recorded as cDNA or gDNA derived from T cells, B-cell-depleted T cells, or PBMCs.

V gene TRBV4-1 combines with J gene TRBJ2-1, with D perhaps matching TRBD2 (6 bases). Material for sequencing was peripheral blood. This clonotype was obtained from a man aged 50 or older with COVID-19, enrolled during active disease. DNA for the CDR3: TGCGCCAGCAGCCATGCACTAGCCGGGTACAATGAGCAGTTCTTC. This translates into CASSHALAGYNEQFF.